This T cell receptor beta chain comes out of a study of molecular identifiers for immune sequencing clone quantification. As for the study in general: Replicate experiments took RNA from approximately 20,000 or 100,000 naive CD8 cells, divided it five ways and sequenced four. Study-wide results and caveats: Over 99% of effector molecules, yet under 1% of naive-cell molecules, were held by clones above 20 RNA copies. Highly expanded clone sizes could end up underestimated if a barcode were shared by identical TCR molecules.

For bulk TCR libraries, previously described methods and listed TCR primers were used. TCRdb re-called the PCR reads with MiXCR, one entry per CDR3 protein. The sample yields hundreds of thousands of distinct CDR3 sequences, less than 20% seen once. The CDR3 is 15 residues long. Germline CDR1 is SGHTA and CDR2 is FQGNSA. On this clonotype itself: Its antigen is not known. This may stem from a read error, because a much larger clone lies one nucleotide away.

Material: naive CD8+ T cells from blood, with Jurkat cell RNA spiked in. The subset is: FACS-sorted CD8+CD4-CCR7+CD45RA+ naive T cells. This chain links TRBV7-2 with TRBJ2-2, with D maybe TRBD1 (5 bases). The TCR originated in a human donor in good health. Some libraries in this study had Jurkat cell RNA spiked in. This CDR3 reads CAGSLGVAVSGELFF. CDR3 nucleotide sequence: TGTGCCGGCAGCTTAGGGGTAGCCGTTTCCGGGGAGCTGTTTTTT.